This T cell receptor beta chain originates from a study of spatial heterogeneity in lung cancer. About the study: In raw reads, more than 8.5 appearances on average were recorded for each unique TCR and UMI combination. Whole-study results and caveats: Relative to follow-up, resection was when ubiquitous expanded tumor TCRs appeared more in blood.

Time point specified: sample taken at primary tumor resection. Unsorted whole RNA from tumor, nontumor lung or frozen PBMC underwent sequencing. There were 72 donors, all of them untreated patients with early-stage non-small cell lung cancer. Trimming stripped 0 bases from V and 8 bases from J, with 9 bases between. This CDR3 is built from 13 residues. Germline CDR1 is LGHDT and CDR2 is YNNKEL (reference sequence). This clonotype showed up just a few times. The antigen remains undetermined. Every individual TCR cDNA molecule carried its own unique molecular identifier, which allowed correction of PCR and sequencing errors. Using its own MiXCR run on the 5' RACE reads, TCRdb lists one record per CDR3 protein. The table shows some 85,000 distinct CDR3 sequences, with more than 15% occurring only once.

The source material was PBMCs, sampled at surgery. The genes are TRBV3-1 and TRBJ2-3; weak D call: TRBD1 (5 bases). The TCR was taken from a male donor with early-stage non-small cell lung cancer. The CDR3 DNA reads as TGTGCCAGCAGCCAAGATAACCAGGGTACGCAGTATTTT. This encodes CASSQDNQGTQYF.